The 13 T cell receptor beta chains below all came from one sample that was sequenced in a study of cytomegalovirus exposure and HLA in healthy donors. Primers for the PCR totalled 60 Vbeta and 13 Jbeta. Measured with immunoSEQ multiplex PCR; TCRdb has only the in-frame clones, and not every one. The sample records roughly 45,000 clones, around 53% being singletons. The sequenced sample was PBMCs. All receptors come from a man aged 55 to 70 in good health and CMV-seronegative.

This clone was seen a handful of times. The CDR3 is CASSWGGRGNQPQHF. In DNA form, the CDR3 reads TGCGCCAGCAGCTGGGGGGGTCGGGGCAATCAGCCCCAGCATTTT. This sequence joins TRBV5-1 and TRBJ1-5, with D perhaps matching TRBD1 (5 bases). The V end was cut by 3 bases, the J end by 2 bases, with 12 bases between. The CDR3 spans 15 residues. The germline CDR1 and CDR2 sequences are SGHRS and YFSETQ.

This clone was detected only a few times. The V gene is TRBV5-4, the J gene TRBJ1-1; D remains ambiguous. V shed 3 bases and J shed 1 base, with 7 bases lying between them. The CDR3 covers 13 residues. CDR1 and CDR2 (germline): SGHNT, YYREEE (reference sequence). As DNA, the CDR3 is TGTGCCAGCAGCTCCGGGGAGAACACTGAAGCTTTCTTT. Its protein product is CASSSGENTEAFF. The whole variable domain, filled in from reference TRBV5-4 and TRBJ1-1, reads ETGVTQSPTHLIKTRGQQVTLRCSSQSGHNTVSWYQQALGQGPQFIFQYYREEENGRGNFPPRFSGLQFPNYSSELNVNALELDDSALYLCASSSGENTEAFFGQGTRLTVV.

This clone showed up just a few times. The CDR3 DNA follows: TGTGCCAGCAGTTCGACAGGGCAGGGGAACACTGAAGCTTTCTTT. It yields the protein CASSSTGQGNTEAFF. V is TRBV6-1 and J is TRBJ1-1, with TRBD1 matching 7 bases. J gave up 1 base and V 5 bases, and 7 bases lay outside the gene matches. Germline V gene data show CDR1 as MNHNS and CDR2 as SASEGT. The CDR3 has 15 residues.

CDR3 sequence: CASSWAEEGELFF. CDR3 in DNA: TGCGCCAGCAGCTGGGCGGAGGAGGGGGAGCTGTTTTTT. The chain is built from TRBV5-1 and TRBJ2-2; the D gene is possibly TRBD2 (5 bases). The CDR3 length is 13 residues. CDR1 and CDR2 (germline): SGHRS, YFSETQ. V lost 3 bases and J lost 8, with 11 bases in between.

This sequence joins TRBV4-3 and TRBJ1-6; a possible D gene is TRBD1 (6 bases). The germline CDR1 and CDR2 sequences are LGHNA and YSLEER. Between the trimmed V and J ends, which lost 0 bases and 10 bases, there was a span of 13 bases. The CDR3 spans 15 residues. The CDR3 is CASSQDSGGGSPLHF. In DNA form, the CDR3 reads TGCGCCAGCAGCCAAGATAGCGGGGGCGGGTCACCCCTCCACTTT.

This chain uses TRBV10-3 with TRBJ2-2; the D is unclear. Between the trimmed V and J ends, which lost 3 bases and 7 bases, there was a span of 12 bases. CDR3 length: 14 amino acids. The germline CDR1 and CDR2 sequences are ENHRY and SYGVKD. CDR3 region: CAISEMGAVGELFF. DNA for the CDR3: TGTGCCATCAGTGAAATGGGTGCGGTCGGGGAGCTGTTTTTT.

This sequence joins TRBV19 and TRBJ2-1; TRBD2 matches 16 bases. The germline V gene encodes CDR1 LNHDA and CDR2 SQIVND (reference sequence). Trimming took 3 bases from V and 6 from J; bases not matched to a gene: 17. There are 21 residues in the CDR3. This chain's CDR3 is CASSIRLPGLAGGNLVNEQFF. The CDR3 nucleotides are TGTGCCAGTAGTATTCGCCTACCGGGACTAGCGGGAGGGAATCTGGTCAATGAGCAGTTCTTC.

This clone turned up a few times. The genes are TRBV6-5 and TRBJ2-5; TRBD1 agrees at 7 bases. The CDR3 consists of 15 residues. Losses at the gene ends were 8 bases for V and 2 bases for J; bases not matched to a gene: 11. CDR1 MNHEY and CDR2 SVGAGI come from the germline V gene. DNA for the CDR3: TGTGCCAGCGCACCCAACCCGGACAGGCAAGAGACCCAGTACTTC. Its translation: CASAPNPDRQETQYF.

This clone turned up a few times. The V call is TRBV5-1, the J call TRBJ1-4; TRBD1 aligns across 7 bases. The CDR3 sequence is 14 residues long. Per germline, CDR1 SGHRS and CDR2 YFSETQ. The J segment lost 7 bases and the V segment lost 3 bases, leaving 6 bases of the junction unmatched. In nucleotides, the CDR3 is TGCGCCAGCAGCTCCAGGGGGGCCGGTGAAAAACTGTTTTTT. It is translated as CASSSRGAGEKLFF.

This chain links TRBV5-1 with TRBJ2-5, with TRBD2 as a possible D gene (5 bases). Germline V lookup: CDR1 SGHRS, CDR2 YFSETQ. The length of the CDR3 is 15 residues. Trimming left V 3 bases short and J 2 bases short, with 14 bases between. CDR3 loop: CASSSRQAVQETQYF. CDR3 DNA sequence: TGCGCCAGCAGCTCCCGCCAAGCGGTGCAAGAGACCCAGTACTTC.

CDR3 sequence (DNA): TGTGCCAGCAGCCCCATCGACAGCTTTGGGGCTTTCTTT. This gives the protein CASSPIDSFGAFF. The V gene is TRBV7-9, the J gene TRBJ1-1; TRBD1 might be the D (5 bases). The CDR3 covers 13 residues. Trimming pared 5 bases from V and 11 bases from J, leaving 18 bases between. Germline assignment: CDR1 SEHNR and CDR2 FQNEAQ (reference sequence).

The V call is TRBV30, the J call TRBJ1-2; the match to TRBD1 covers 9 bases. The CDR3 is 14 residues long. J was trimmed by 8 bases and V by 1 base; bases with no gene match: 8. Germline loops: CDR1 GTSNPN, CDR2 SVGIG (reference sequence). The CDR3 bases are TGTGCCTGGAGTGGTGGACAGGGGATCTTGGGCTACACCTTC. Protein sequence: CAWSGGQGILGYTF.

In its sample, this clone was seen a few times. CDR3 residues: CASSDGQGTTDTQYF. The DNA for the CDR3 is TGTGCCAGCAGCGACGGACAGGGGACCACAGATACGCAGTATTTT. The chain couples TRBV5-8 to TRBJ2-3, with 9 bases aligning to TRBD1. The junction had 5 bases not matched to a gene; V was cut back by 4 bases and J by 2 bases. The CDR3 is 15 residues long. In germline, CDR1 is SGHTS, CDR2 YDEGEE.